This T cell receptor (beta chain) was identified in a study of cytomegalovirus exposure and HLA in healthy donors. Study-wide results and limits: A later analysis linked a missense DCLRE1C variant to TCR beta V- and J-gene trimming.

Details on this clone: Its antigen is currently unknown.

13 Jbeta primers and 60 Vbeta primers were used for the PCR. The assay was immunoSEQ multiplex PCR, and TCRdb's table has in-frame clones only and misses some. The sample shows 95,000 to 150,000 clones, 80% of them seen only once. Per the germline V gene, CDR1 is MNHEY and CDR2 is SMNVEV (reference sequence). CDR3 length equals 15 residues. Trimming removed 4 bases from V and 8 bases from J; junction bases left unmatched: 9. Sample: PBMCs. The clonotype originates from a female donor in good health and CMV-seronegative. V is TRBV27 and J is TRBJ2-1; 9 nucleotides line up with TRBD1. The CDR3 DNA reads TGTGCCAGCAGTTCTGTGGGACAGGGCAGGGATGAGCAGTTCTTC. Encoded protein: CASSSVGQGRDEQFF.